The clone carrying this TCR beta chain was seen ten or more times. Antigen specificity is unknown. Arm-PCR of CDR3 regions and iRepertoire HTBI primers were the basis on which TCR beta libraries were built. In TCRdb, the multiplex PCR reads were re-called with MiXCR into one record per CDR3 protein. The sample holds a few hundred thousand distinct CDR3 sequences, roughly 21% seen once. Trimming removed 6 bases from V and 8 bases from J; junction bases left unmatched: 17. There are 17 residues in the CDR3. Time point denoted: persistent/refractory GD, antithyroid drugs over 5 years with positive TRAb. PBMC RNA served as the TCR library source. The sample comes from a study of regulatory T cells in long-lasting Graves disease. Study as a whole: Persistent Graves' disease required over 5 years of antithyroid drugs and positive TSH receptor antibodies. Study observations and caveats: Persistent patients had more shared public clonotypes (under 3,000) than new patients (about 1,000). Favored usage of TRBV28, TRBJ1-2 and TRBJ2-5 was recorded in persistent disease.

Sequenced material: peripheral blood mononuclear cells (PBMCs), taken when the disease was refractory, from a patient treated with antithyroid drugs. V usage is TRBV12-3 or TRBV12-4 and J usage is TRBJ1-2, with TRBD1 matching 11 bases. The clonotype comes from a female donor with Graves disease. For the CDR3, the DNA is TGTGCCAGCAGCCTGGACAGGGGGCGAGTCGCGATTGCGGGCTACACCTTC. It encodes CASSLDRGRVAIAGYTF.